This TCR beta chain was captured by sequencing in a study of monozygotic twins with inflammatory bowel disease. Study results and caveats: What may have added variability to patient repertoires is that immunosuppressive treatments differed.

Eight separate reactions for every sample produced the cDNA. No DNA is given; TCRdb re-called the 5' RACE reads and lists each CDR3 protein once. The sample data list about 380,000 distinct CDR3 sequences. On this clonotype: Its antigen is undetermined.

Germline values: CDR1 DFQATT, CDR2 SNEGSKA (reference sequence). The CDR3 runs to 11 residues. This sequence was found in a human donor with ulcerative colitis or Crohn's disease, or a healthy co-twin of an affected twin (not recorded which). The sequenced material came from blood. J is TRBJ2-7 and V is TRBV20-1; TCRdb names TRBD1, which stays unverified in the absence of DNA. The CDR3 sequence: CSSGHGYEQYF.